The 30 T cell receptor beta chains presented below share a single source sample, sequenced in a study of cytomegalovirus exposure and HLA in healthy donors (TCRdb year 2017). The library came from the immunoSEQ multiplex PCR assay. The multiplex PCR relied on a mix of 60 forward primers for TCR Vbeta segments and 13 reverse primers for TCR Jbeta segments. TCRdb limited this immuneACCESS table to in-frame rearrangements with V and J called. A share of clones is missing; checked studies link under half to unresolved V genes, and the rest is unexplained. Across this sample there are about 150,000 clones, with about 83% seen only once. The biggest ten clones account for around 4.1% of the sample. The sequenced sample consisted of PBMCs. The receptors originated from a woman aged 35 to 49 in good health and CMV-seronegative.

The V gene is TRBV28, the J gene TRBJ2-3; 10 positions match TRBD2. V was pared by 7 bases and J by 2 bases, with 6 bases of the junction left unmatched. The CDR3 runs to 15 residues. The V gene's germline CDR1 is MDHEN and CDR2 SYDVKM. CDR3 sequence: CASTSSGGDTDTQYF. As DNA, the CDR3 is TGTGCCAGCACAAGCAGCGGGGGGGACACAGATACGCAGTATTTT. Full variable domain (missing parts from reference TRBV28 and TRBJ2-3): DVKVTQSSRYLVKRTGEKVFLECVQDMDHENMFWYRQDPGLGLRLIYFSYDVKMKEKGDIPEGYSVSREKKERFSLILESASTNQTSMYLCASTSSGGDTDTQYFGPGTRLTVL.

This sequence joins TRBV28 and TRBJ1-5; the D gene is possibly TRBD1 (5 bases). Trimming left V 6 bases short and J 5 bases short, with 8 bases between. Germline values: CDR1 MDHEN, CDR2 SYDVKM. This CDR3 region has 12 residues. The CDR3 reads CASREGDQPQHF. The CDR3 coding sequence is TGTGCCAGCAGAGAAGGGGATCAGCCCCAGCATTTT.

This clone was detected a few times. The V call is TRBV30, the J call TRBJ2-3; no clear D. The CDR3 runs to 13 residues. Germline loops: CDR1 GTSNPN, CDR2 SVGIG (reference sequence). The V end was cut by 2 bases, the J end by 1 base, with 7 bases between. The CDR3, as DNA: TGTGCCTGGAGTACCGTAGGCACAGATACGCAGTATTTT. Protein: CAWSTVGTDTQYF.

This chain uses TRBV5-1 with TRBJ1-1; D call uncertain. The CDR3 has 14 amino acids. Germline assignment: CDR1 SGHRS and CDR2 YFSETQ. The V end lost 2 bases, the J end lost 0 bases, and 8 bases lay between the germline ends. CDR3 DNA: TGCGCCAGCAGCTTATCGACTTTGAACACTGAAGCTTTCTTT. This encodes CASSLSTLNTEAFF.

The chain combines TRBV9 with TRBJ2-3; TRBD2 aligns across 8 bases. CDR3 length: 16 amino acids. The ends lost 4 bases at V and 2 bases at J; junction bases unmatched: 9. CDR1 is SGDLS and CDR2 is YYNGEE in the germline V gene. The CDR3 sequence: CASSPTAGGYTDTQYF. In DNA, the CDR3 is TGTGCCAGCAGCCCGACCGCGGGAGGATACACAGATACGCAGTATTTT.

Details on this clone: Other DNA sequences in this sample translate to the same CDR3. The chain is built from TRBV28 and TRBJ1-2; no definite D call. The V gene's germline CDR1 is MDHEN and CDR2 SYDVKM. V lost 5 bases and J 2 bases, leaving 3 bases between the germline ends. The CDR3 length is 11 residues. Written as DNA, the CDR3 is TGTGCCAGCAGTCTCAACTATGGCTACACCTTC. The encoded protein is CASSLNYGYTF.

The CDR3 region has the DNA TGCGCCAGCAGGGCTTCCGGGACGAACACCGGGGAGCTGTTTTTT. Its protein is CASRASGTNTGELFF. This chain links TRBV10-2 with TRBJ2-2; TRBD2 is a possible D gene (5 bases). CDR3 length: 15 residues. Germline CDR1 reads WSHSY; CDR2 reads SAAADI. Trimming removed 6 bases at V and 0 bases at J, with 11 bases between.

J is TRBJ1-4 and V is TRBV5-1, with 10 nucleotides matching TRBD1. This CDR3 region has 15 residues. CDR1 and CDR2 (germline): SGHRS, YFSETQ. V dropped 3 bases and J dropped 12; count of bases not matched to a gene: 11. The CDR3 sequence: CASSSGRTGGVQLFF. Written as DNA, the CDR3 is TGCGCCAGCAGCTCTGGCAGGACAGGGGGGGTGCAACTGTTTTTT. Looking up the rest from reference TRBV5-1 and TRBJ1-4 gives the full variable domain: KAGVTQTPRYLIKTRGQQVTLSCSPISGHRSVSWYQQTPGQGLQFLFEYFSETQRNKGNFPGRFSGRQFSNSRSEMNVSTLELGDSALYLCASSSGRTGGVQLFFGSGTQLSVL.

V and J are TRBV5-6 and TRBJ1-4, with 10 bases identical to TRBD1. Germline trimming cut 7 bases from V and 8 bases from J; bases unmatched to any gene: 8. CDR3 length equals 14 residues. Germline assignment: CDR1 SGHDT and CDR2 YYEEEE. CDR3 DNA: TGTGCCAGCCGAAGACAGGGGGCGCGGGAAAAACTGTTTTTT. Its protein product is CASRRQGAREKLFF. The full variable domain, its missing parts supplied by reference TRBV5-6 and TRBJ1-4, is DAGVTQSPTHLIKTRGQQVTLRCSPKSGHDTVSWYQQALGQGPQFIFQYYEEEERQRGNFPDRFSGHQFPNYSSELNVNALLLGDSALYLCASRRQGAREKLFFGSGTQLSVL.

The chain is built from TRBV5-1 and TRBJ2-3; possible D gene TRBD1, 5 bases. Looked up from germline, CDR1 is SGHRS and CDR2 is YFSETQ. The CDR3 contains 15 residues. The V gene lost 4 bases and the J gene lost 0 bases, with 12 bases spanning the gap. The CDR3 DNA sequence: TGCGCCAGCAGCGCCGAGACAGTTAGCACAGATACGCAGTATTTT. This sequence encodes CASSAETVSTDTQYF.

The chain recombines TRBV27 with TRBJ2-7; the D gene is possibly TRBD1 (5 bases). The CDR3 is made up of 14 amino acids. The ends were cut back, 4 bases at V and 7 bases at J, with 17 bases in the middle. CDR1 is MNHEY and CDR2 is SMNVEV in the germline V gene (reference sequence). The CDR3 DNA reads TGTGCCAGCAGTTGGGGCCCTCTACGTGGAGAGCAGTACTTC. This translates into CASSWGPLRGEQYF.

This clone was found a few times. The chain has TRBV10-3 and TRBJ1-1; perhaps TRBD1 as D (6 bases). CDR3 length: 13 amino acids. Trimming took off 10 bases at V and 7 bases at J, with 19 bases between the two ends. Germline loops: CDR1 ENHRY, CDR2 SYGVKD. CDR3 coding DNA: TGTGCCACATACGGGGGGGGGCAGGGTGAAGCTTTCTTT. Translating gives CATYGGGQGEAFF.

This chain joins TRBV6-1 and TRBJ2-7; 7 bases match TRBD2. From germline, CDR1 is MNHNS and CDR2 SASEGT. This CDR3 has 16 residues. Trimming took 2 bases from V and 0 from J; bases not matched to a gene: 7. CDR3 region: CASSELLGGSSYEQYF. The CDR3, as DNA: TGTGCCAGCAGTGAACTCCTCGGGGGGAGCTCCTACGAGCAGTACTTC.

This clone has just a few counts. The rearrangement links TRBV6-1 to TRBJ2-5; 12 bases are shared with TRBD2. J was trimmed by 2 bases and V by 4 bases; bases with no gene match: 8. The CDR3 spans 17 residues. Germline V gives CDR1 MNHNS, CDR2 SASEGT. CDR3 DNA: TGTGCCAGCAGTGGTGGACTAGCGGGAAGTGGGCAAGAGACCCAGTACTTC. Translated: CASSGGLAGSGQETQYF.

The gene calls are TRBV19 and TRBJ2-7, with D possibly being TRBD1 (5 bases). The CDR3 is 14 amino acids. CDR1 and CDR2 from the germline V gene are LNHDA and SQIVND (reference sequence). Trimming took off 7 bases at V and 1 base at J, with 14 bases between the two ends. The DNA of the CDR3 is TGTGCCAGTAAACCGGACAAGGGGTCCTACGAGCAGTACTTC. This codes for CASKPDKGSYEQYF.

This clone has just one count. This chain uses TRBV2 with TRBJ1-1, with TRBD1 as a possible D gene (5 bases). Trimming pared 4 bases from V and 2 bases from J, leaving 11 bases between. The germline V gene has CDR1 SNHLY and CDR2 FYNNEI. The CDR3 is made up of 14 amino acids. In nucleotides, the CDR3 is TGTGCCAGCAGTGTCGGGGGTCTCAACACTGAAGCTTTCTTT. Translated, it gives CASSVGGLNTEAFF.

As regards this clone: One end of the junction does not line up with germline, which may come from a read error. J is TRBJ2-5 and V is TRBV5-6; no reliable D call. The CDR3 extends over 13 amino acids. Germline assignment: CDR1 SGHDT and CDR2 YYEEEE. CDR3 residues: CAISRGSQETQYF. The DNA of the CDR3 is TGTGCCATCAGCAGAGGTTCCCAAGAGACCCAGTACTTC.

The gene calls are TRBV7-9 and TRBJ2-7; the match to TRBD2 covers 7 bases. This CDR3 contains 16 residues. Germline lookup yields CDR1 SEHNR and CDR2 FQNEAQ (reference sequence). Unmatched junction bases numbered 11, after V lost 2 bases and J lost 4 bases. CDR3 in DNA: TGTGCCAGCAGCTTATTGCCAGCGGGGCGGATTTACGAGCAGTACTTC. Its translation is CASSLLPAGRIYEQYF.

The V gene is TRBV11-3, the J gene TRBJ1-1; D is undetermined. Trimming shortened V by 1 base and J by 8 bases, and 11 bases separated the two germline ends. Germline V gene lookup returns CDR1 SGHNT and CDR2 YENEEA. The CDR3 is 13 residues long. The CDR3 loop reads CASSLGSAREAFF. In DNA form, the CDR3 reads TGTGCCAGCAGCTTAGGTAGCGCTCGAGAAGCTTTCTTT. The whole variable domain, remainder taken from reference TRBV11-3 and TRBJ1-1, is EAGVVQSPRYKIIEKKQPVAFWCNPISGHNTLYWYLQNLGQGPELLIRYENEEAVDDSQLPKDRFSAERLKGVDSTLKIQPAELGDSAVYLCASSLGSAREAFFGQGTRLTVV.

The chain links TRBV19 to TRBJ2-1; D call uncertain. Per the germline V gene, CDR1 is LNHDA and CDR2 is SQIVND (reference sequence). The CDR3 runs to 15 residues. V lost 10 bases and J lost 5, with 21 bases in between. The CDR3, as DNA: TGTGCCACTCTCTCCGGGTCACCCCGTAACAATGAGCAGTTCTTC. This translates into CATLSGSPRNNEQFF.

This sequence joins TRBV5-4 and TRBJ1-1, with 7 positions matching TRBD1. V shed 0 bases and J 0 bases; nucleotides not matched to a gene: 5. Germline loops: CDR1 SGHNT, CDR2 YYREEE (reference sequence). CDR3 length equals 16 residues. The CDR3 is CASSLDSGQMNTEAFF. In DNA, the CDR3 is TGTGCCAGCAGCTTGGACTCGGGACAGATGAACACTGAAGCTTTCTTT.

The CDR3 reads CASSTVRSYEQYF. Written as DNA, the CDR3 is TGTGCCAGCTCGACAGTTCGGTCCTACGAGCAGTACTTC. V and J are TRBV7-2 and TRBJ2-7, with D possibly being TRBD1 (5 bases). This CDR3 comprises 13 residues. Trimming pared 8 bases from V and 1 base from J, leaving 12 bases between. Looked up from germline, CDR1 is SGHTA and CDR2 is FQGNSA.

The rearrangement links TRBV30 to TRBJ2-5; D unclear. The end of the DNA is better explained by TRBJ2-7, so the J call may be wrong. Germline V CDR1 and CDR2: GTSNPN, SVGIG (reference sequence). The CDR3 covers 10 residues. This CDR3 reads CAWTSGEQYF. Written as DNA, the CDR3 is TGTGCCTGGACCTCAGGCGAGCAGTACTTC.

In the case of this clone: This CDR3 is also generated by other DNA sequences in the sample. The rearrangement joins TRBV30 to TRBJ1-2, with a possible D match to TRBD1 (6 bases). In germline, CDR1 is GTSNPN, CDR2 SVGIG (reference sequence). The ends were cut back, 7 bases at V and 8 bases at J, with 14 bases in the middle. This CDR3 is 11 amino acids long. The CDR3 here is CAFEDSGGYTF. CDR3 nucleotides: TGTGCCTTTGAGGACAGCGGCGGCTACACCTTC.

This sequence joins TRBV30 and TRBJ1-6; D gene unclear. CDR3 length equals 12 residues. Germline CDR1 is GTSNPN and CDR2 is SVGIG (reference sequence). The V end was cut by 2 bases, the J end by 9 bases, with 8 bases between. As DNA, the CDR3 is TGTGCCTGGAGTCCCCCTGTTTCACCCCTCCACTTT. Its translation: CAWSPPVSPLHF.

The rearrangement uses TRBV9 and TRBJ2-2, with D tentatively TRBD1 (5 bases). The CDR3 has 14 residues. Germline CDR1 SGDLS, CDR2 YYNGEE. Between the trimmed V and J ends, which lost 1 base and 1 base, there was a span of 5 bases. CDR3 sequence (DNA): TGTGCCAGCAGCGTACAGGGGAACACCGGGGAGCTGTTTTTT. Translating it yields CASSVQGNTGELFF.

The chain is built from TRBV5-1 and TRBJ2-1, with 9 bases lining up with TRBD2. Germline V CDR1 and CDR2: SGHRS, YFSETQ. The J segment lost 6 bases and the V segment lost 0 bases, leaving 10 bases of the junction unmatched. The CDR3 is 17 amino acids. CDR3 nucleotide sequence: TGCGCCAGCAGCTTGGGGGCGGGGGGGCCGTCTCTCAATGAGCAGTTCTTC. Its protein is CASSLGAGGPSLNEQFF.

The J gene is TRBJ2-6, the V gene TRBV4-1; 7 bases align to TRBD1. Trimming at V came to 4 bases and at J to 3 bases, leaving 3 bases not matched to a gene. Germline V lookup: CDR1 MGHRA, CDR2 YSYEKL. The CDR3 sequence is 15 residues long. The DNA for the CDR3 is TGCGCCAGCAGCCGCCAGGGGGATGGGGCCAACGTCCTGACTTTC. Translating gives CASSRQGDGANVLTF.

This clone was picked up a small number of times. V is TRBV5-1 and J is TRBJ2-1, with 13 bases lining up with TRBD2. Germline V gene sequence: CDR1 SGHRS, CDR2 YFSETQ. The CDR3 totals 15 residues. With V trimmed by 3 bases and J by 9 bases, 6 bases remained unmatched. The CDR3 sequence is CASSYGTSGAGEQFF. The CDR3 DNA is TGCGCCAGCAGCTATGGGACTAGCGGGGCGGGTGAGCAGTTCTTC.

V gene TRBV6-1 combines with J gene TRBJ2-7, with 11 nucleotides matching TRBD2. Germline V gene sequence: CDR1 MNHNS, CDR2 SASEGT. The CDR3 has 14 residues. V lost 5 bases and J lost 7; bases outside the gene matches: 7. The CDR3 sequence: CASSMTSGVGEQYF. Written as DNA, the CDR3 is TGTGCCAGCAGTATGACTAGCGGGGTAGGGGAGCAGTACTTC.